This T cell receptor (beta chain) derives from a study of CD8 T cells in ankylosing spondylitis. Study results and caveats: It was reported that disease-linked clones were significantly enriched in matched ankylosing spondylitis synovial fluid. Previous work reported some of these motif variants in the synovial fluid and blood of reactive arthritis.

Quantitative 5'-RACE with molecular barcodes produced the TCR beta libraries. TCRdb itself ran the 5' RACE reads through MiXCR, one entry per CDR3 protein. The table has under 400,000 distinct CDR3 sequences, roughly 11% seen once. CDR1 is KGHDR, CDR2 SFDVKD, per germline. Trimming removed 1 base from V and 2 bases from J, with 14 bases in between. The CDR3 consists of 17 residues. This clonotype appeared many times. Its antigen is unknown. The V call is TRBV24-1, the J call TRBJ2-1, with D possibly being TRBD2 (6 bases). The sequencing input was blood, either unsorted or a sorted T cell fraction (not recorded which). This TCR was recovered from a female donor with ankylosing spondylitis or in good health (not recorded which). CDR3 DNA: TGTGCCACCAGTGATTTCGGGACTCAAGGCCCCTACAATGAGCAGTTCTTC. Amino acid sequence: CATSDFGTQGPYNEQFF.